This T cell receptor (beta chain) was captured by sequencing in a study of T cell changes during pregnancy in multiple sclerosis. V shed 5 bases and J shed 5 bases, with 9 bases lying between them. The CDR3 sequence is 11 residues long. The germline V gene has CDR1 SQVTM and CDR2 ANQGSEA. TCRdb's table, derived via immunoSEQ multiplex PCR, lists solely in-frame clones and lacks some. The sample lists 60,000 to 80,000 clones; roughly nine tenths were seen once. The chain links TRBV29-1 to TRBJ1-2; D remains unclear. Specimen: peripheral blood, collected before pregnancy. The clonotype originates from a female donor with multiple sclerosis, enrolled in a pregnancy study. CDR3 region: CSVLRGYGYTF. For the CDR3, the DNA is TGCAGCGTTTTGAGAGGTTATGGCTACACCTTC.